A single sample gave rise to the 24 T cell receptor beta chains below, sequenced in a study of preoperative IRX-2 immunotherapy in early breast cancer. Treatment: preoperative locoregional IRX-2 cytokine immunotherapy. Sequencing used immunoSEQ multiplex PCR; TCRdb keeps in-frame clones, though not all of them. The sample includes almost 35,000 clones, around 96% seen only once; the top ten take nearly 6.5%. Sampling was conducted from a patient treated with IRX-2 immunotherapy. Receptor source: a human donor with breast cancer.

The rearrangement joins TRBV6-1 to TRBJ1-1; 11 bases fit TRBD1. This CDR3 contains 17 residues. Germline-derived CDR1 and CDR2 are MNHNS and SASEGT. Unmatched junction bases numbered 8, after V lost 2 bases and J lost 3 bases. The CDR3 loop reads CASSEKGTGGWHTEAFF. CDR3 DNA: TGTGCCAGCAGTGAAAAGGGGACAGGGGGTTGGCACACTGAAGCTTTCTTT.

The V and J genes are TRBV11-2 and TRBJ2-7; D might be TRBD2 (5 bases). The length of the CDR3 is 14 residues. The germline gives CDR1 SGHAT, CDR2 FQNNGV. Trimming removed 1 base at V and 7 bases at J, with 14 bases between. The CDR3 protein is CASSLGWGVTEQYF. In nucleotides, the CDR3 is TGTGCCAGCAGCTTAGGTTGGGGAGTTACAGAGCAGTACTTC. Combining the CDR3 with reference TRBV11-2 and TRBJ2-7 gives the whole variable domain EAGVAQSPRYKIIEKRQSVAFWCNPISGHATLYWYQQILGQGPKLLIQFQNNGVVDDSQLPKDRFSAERLKGVDSTLKIQPAKLEDSAVYLCASSLGWGVTEQYFGPGTRLTVT.

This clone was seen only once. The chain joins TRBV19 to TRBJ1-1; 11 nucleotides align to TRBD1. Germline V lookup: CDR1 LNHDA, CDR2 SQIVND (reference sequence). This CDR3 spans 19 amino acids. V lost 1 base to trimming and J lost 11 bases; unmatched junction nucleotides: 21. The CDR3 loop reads CASSIGPGQGAILKSDAFF. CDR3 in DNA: TGTGCCAGTAGTATAGGGCCTGGACAGGGGGCAATACTCAAATCCGATGCTTTCTTT.

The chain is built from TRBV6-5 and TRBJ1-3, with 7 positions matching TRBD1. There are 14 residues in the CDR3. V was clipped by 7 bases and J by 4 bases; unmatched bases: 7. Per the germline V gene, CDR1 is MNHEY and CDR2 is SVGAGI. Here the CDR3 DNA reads TGTGCCAGCAATCAGGGGGGGAGCGGAAACACCATATATTTT. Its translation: CASNQGGSGNTIYF.

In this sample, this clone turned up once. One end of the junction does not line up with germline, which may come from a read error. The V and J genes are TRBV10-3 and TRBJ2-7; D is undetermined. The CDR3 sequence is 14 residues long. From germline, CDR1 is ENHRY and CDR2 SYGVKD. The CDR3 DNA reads TGTGCCAGCAGTTACCGTCAGGCCATCTACGAGCAGTACTTC. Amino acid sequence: CASSYRQAIYEQYF.

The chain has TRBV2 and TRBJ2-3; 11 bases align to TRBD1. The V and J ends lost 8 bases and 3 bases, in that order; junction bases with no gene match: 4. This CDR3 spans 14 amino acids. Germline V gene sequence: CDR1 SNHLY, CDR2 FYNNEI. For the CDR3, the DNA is TGTGCCAGCGGGGGGGACAGGGGGACAGATACGCAGTATTTT. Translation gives CASGGDRGTDTQYF. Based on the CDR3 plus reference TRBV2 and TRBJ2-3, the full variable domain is EPEVTQTPSHQVTQMGQEVILRCVPISNHLYFYWYRQILGQKVEFLVSFYNNEISEKSEIFDDQFSVERPDGSNFTLKIRSTKLEDSAMYFCASGGDRGTDTQYFGPGTRLTVL.

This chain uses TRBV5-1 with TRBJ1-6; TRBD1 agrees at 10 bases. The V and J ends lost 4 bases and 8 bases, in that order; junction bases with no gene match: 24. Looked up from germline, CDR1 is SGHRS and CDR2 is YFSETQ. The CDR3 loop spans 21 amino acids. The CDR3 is CASSTRPRDRGRTGDYSPLHF. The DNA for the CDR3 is TGCGCCAGCAGCACGCGCCCCCGGGACAGGGGCCGTACGGGGGATTATTCACCCCTCCACTTT.

The CDR3 DNA reads as TGCGCCAGCAGCCAAGAAGGACGCGGTAGGGCGGACACTGAAGCTTTCTTT. Protein sequence: CASSQEGRGRADTEAFF. The rearrangement joins TRBV4-1 to TRBJ1-1; D is unresolved. CDR3 size: 17 residues. V shed 0 bases and J shed 3 bases, with 17 bases lying between them. CDR1 is MGHRA, CDR2 YSYEKL, per germline.

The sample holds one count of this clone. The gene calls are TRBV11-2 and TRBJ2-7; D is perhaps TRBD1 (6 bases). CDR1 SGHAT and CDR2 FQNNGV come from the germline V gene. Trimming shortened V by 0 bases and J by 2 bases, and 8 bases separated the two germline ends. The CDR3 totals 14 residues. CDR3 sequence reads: CASSLEQGAYEQYF. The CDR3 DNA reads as TGTGCCAGCAGCTTAGAACAGGGAGCCTACGAGCAGTACTTC.

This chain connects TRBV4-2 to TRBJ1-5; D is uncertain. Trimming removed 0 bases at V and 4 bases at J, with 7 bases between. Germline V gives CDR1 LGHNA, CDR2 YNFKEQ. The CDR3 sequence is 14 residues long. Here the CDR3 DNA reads TGTGCCAGCAGCCAAGATTCCTGGAATCAGCCCCAGCATTTT. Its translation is CASSQDSWNQPQHF.

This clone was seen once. The CDR3 coding sequence is TGCGCCAGCAGCCAAGATCTGTGGGGCAAAGCCAAAAACATTCAGTACTTC. Translating it yields CASSQDLWGKAKNIQYF. The chain links TRBV4-3 to TRBJ2-4, with D possibly matching TRBD1 (5 bases). Germline CDR1 and CDR2: LGHNA and YSLEER. This CDR3 has 17 amino acids. Trimming took off 0 bases at V and 0 bases at J, with 12 bases between the two ends.

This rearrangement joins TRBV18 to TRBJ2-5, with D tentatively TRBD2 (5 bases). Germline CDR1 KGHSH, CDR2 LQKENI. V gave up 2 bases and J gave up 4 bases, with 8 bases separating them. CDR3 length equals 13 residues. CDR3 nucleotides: TGTGCCAGCTCACCAAGGGCGGGAGAGACCCAGTACTTC. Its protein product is CASSPRAGETQYF.

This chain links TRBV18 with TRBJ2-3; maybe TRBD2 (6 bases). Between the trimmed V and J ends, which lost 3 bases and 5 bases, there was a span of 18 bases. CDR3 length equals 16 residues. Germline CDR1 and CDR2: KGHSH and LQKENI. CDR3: CASSPRGTVGEDTQYF. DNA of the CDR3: TGTGCCAGCTCACCTAGAGGGACTGTCGGGGAAGATACGCAGTATTTT.

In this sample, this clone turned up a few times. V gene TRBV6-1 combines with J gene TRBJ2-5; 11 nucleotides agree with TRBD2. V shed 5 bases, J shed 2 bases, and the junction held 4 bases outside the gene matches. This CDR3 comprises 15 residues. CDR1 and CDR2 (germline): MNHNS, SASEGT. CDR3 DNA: TGTGCCAGCAGTCAACTAGCGGGAGTTCAAGAGACCCAGTACTTC. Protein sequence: CASSQLAGVQETQYF.

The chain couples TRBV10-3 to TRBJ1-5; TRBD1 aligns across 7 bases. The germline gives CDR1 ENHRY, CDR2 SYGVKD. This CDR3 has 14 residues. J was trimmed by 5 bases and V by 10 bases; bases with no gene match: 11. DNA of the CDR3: TGTGCCACTGCGAAGGGACAGACGGATCAGCCCCAGCATTTT. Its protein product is CATAKGQTDQPQHF.

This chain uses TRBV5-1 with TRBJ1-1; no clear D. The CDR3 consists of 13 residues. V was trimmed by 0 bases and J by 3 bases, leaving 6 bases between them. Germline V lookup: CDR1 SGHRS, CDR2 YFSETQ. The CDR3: CASSLELDTEAFF. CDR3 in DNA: TGCGCCAGCAGCTTGGAGCTGGACACTGAAGCTTTCTTT.

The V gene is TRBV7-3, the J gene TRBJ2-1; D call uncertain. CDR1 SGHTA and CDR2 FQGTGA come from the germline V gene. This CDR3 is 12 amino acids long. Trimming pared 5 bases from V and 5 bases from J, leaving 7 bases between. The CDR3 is CASSRLNNEQFF. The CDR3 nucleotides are TGTGCCAGCAGCCGGTTAAACAATGAGCAGTTCTTC.

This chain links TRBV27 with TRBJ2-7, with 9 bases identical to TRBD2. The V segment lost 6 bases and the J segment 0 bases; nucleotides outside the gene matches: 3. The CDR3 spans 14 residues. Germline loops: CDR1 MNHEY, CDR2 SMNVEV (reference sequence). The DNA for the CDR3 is TGTGCCAGCAGGCGTAGCGGGGGCTCCTACGAGCAGTACTTC. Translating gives CASRRSGGSYEQYF.

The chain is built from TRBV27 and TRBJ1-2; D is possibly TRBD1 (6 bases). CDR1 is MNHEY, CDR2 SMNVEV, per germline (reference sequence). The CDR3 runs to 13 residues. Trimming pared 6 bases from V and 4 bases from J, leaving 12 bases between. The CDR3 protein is CASRQGRGYGYTF. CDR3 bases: TGTGCCAGCAGACAGGGTCGGGGCTATGGCTACACCTTC.

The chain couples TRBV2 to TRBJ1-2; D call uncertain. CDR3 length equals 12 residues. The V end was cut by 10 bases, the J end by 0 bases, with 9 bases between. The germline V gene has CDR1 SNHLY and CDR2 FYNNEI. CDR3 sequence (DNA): TGTGCCACGACATTCACTAACTATGGCTACACCTTC. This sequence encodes CATTFTNYGYTF.

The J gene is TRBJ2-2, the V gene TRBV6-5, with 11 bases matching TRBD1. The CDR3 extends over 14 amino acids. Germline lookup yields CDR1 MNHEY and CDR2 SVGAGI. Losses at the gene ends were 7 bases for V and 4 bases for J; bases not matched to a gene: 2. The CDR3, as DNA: TGTGCCAGCACGGGGACAGGGGGCACCGGGGAGCTGTTTTTT. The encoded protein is CASTGTGGTGELFF.

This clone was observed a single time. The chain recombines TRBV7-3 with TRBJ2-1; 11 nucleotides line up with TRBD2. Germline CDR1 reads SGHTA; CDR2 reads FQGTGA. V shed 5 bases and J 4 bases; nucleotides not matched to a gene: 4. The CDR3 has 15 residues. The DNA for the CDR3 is TGTGCCAGCAGCCTTAGCGGGGGGGAGTACAATGAGCAGTTCTTC. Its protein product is CASSLSGGEYNEQFF.

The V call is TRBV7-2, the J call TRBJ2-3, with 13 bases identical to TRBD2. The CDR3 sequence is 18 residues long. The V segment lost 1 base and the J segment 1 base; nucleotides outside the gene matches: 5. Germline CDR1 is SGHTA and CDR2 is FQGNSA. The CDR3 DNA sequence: TGTGCCAGCAGCTTAGGGACTAGCGGGAGTGTAGGCACAGATACGCAGTATTTT. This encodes CASSLGTSGSVGTDTQYF.

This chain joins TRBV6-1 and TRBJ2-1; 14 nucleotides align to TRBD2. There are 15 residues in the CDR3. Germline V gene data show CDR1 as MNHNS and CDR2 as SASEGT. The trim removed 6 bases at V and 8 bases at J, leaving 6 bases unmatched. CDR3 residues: CASRRTSGGIDEQFF. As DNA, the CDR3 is TGTGCCAGCAGGAGGACTAGCGGGGGGATCGATGAGCAGTTCTTC.